The following is a T cell receptor beta chain sequence with its context. The antigen remains unidentified. The sample comes from a study of T cell responses to AZD1222 COVID-19 vaccine. Study findings and constraints: Unmutated variant regions are reportedly the target of nearly half of TCRs that are spike-specific.

Produced via immunoSEQ multiplex PCR; TCRdb's table is partial and in-frame only. The table shows around 200,000 clones, with almost 90% occurring only once. The trim removed 5 bases at V and 1 base at J, leaving 5 bases unmatched. The germline CDR1 and CDR2 sequences are SGHRS and YFSETQ. The CDR3 contains 15 residues. The sequencing used peripheral blood, collected on day 0 of AZD1222 vaccination. The TCR sequence derives from an adult in good health. The V and J genes are TRBV5-1 and TRBJ1-1, with 10 positions matching TRBD1. The CDR3 is CASSPRTGGNTEAFF. CDR3 DNA sequence: TGCGCCAGCAGTCCGCGGACAGGGGGGAACACTGAAGCTTTCTTT.